This T cell receptor (beta chain) was found in a study of OX40 agonist ivuxolimab in advanced cancers. Study at large: Ivuxolimab, which is an agonistic anti-OX40 (CD134) antibody, was administered to the patients. Mean age about 60 years, range about 20 to 79; approximately 80% male.

Germline V CDR1 and CDR2: SGHAT, FQNNGV. Trimming shortened V by 2 bases and J by 6 bases, and 23 bases separated the two germline ends. CDR3 length: 19 residues. With respect to this clone: As yet, its antigen is unknown.

Measured with immunoSEQ multiplex PCR; TCRdb has only the in-frame clones, and not every one. Of more than 30,000 clones in the sample, roughly 80% are singletons; the top ten hold approximately 12%. Whole-study findings and limits: Average numbers of expanded clones were greater in CD8+ T cells than in CD4+.

This sequence joins TRBV11-2 and TRBJ1-6; D might be TRBD1 (6 bases). The origin of this receptor is an adult with an advanced solid tumor such as melanoma, head and neck, liver or kidney cancer. The sequenced sample was CD4+ or CD8+ T cells sorted from blood, obtained in a trial of the OX40 agonist ivuxolimab. For the CDR3, the DNA is TGTGCCAGCAGCTTAAACTACATAACCGGGACACTGATTAATTCACCCCTCCACTTT. This sequence encodes CASSLNYITGTLINSPLHF.